The table lists the clone carrying this TCR beta chain with a few counts. What it recognizes is unknown. These data originate in a study of T cell repertoires in cytomegalovirus infection. Across the study: HLA-B-restricted CMV epitopes that are well studied, plus recently identified HLA-C-restricted ones, were used by the study. Public TCR beta signatures indicated both CMV infection and matching HLA type.

TCRdb re-derived calls from the reads in MiXCR, one entry per CDR3 protein. The sample includes some 350,000 distinct CDR3 sequences, just under 35% seen only once; the top ten take roughly 13%. Germline V lookup: CDR1 SGHTA, CDR2 FQGNSA. V lost 5 bases, J lost 6 bases, and 16 bases lay in between. This CDR3 is 15 amino acids long. Study-wide points: The study identified carriers of CMV plus the relevant HLA from cumulative public TCR beta family frequency. In two of eight donors, the top clonotype was HLA-C-restricted CMV-specific.

The source of this sequence is a human donor in good health (CMV status not recorded). Some clones in this sample may be carry-over from other donors' samples. This chain connects TRBV7-2 to TRBJ1-4; weak D call: TRBD1 (6 bases). The specimen was cultured PBMCs, collected from culture after CMV antigen stimulation. The chain's CDR3 is CASSLSRDIHEKLFF. DNA for the CDR3: TGTGCCAGCAGCCTTAGTAGGGACATTCATGAAAAACTGTTTTTT.